A single sample gave rise to the 22 T cell receptor beta chains below, sequenced in a study of T cell responses to AZD1222 COVID-19 vaccine. TCRdb's copy holds only in-frame clones and misses some; the assay was immunoSEQ multiplex PCR. This sample has 180,000 or so clones, with roughly 91% found just once. The sample in question was peripheral blood, obtained 28 days after the second dose of the MenACWY control vaccine. Receptors were obtained from an adult who received the MenACWY meningococcal vaccine as a control.

The CDR3 sequence is CASSQVRSGNTEAFF. CDR3 nucleotide sequence: TGTGCCAGCAGCCAAGTGCGGTCAGGGAACACTGAAGCTTTCTTT. The chain recombines TRBV3-1 (or the pseudogene TRBV3-2) with TRBJ1-1, with D uncertain. The CDR3 has 15 amino acids. Deletions cut 1 base from V and 1 base from J, with 10 bases between. The germline V gene has CDR1 LGHDT and CDR2 YNNKEL (reference sequence).

This rearrangement joins TRBV29-1 to TRBJ1-2; no clear D. This CDR3 region has 12 residues. Trimming left V 7 bases short and J 6 bases short, with 15 bases between. Germline V gene sequence: CDR1 SQVTM, CDR2 ANQGSEA. The CDR3: CSAALGVDGYTF. The CDR3 DNA is TGCAGCGCCGCACTGGGTGTAGATGGCTACACCTTC.

The V and J genes are TRBV7-8 and TRBJ1-5; 7 nucleotides agree with TRBD1. The CDR3 spans 15 residues. V was pared by 5 bases and J by 4 bases, with 8 bases of the junction left unmatched. Germline loops: CDR1 SGHVS, CDR2 FQNEAQ. The CDR3 nucleotides are TGTGCCAGCAGCCTCACAGGGGCTAATAATCAGCCCCAGCATTTT. Encoded protein: CASSLTGANNQPQHF.

This clone was seen only a few times. This specimen includes other DNA sequences encoding the same CDR3. The CDR3 nucleotides are TGCGCCAGCAGCTTAGGGACTAGCACAGATACGCAGTATTTT. This translates into CASSLGTSTDTQYF. The chain couples TRBV5-1 to TRBJ2-3; D is possibly TRBD2 (6 bases). Per germline, CDR1 SGHRS and CDR2 YFSETQ. This CDR3 is 14 amino acids long. Trimming took 2 bases from V and 0 from J, leaving 7 bases between them.

This clone was recorded only once. This chain joins TRBV19 and TRBJ1-2; TRBD1 aligns across 9 bases. Germline CDR1 reads LNHDA; CDR2 reads SQIVND (reference sequence). The CDR3 extends over 15 amino acids. J gave up 6 bases and V 9 bases, and 14 bases lay outside the gene matches. CDR3 in DNA: TGTGCCAGCACCTTAAGTCCCGGGACAGGGCATGGCTACACCTTC. It encodes CASTLSPGTGHGYTF.

The V and J genes are TRBV5-1 and TRBJ2-1; D is uncertain. V was trimmed by 0 bases and J by 0 bases, leaving 13 bases between them. Germline V gene sequence: CDR1 SGHRS, CDR2 YFSETQ. This CDR3 is 17 amino acids long. In DNA form, the CDR3 reads TGCGCCAGCAGCTTGGAGTGGGGTCCGGGCTCCTACAATGAGCAGTTCTTC. Residues: CASSLEWGPGSYNEQFF.

V usage is TRBV5-6 and J usage is TRBJ1-1; D is uncertain. V dropped 4 bases and J dropped 5 bases, with 18 bases sitting between them. The CDR3 totals 15 residues. The germline V gene has CDR1 SGHDT and CDR2 YYEEEE. Here the CDR3 DNA reads TGTGCCAGCAGCACCTACGTATTGTGGAAGACTGAAGCTTTCTTT. Amino acids: CASSTYVLWKTEAFF.

The rearrangement links TRBV5-4 to TRBJ2-3; TRBD1 matches at 8 bases. The CDR3 extends over 16 amino acids. The germline CDR1 and CDR2 sequences are SGHNT and YYREEE (reference sequence). J lost 6 bases, V lost 4 bases, and 13 bases had no gene match. The CDR3 bases are TGTGCCAGCAGCACTCCTGACAGGGGAGTAGAGGATACGCAGTATTTT. Amino acid sequence: CASSTPDRGVEDTQYF.

This clone was counted once. This chain uses TRBV7-9 with TRBJ2-3, with TRBD2 identical over 13 bases. This CDR3 has 16 residues. Germline lookup yields CDR1 SEHNR and CDR2 FQNEAQ (reference sequence). Trimming at V came to 5 bases and at J to 8 bases, leaving 10 bases not matched to a gene. The CDR3 protein is CASSATTSGGLGTQYF. In DNA, the CDR3 is TGTGCCAGCAGCGCCACGACTAGCGGGGGGCTAGGTACGCAGTATTTT.

This clone was picked up one time. The genes are TRBV30 and TRBJ1-6; D possibly corresponds to TRBD1 (5 bases). The CDR3 spans 14 residues. Germline CDR1 and CDR2: GTSNPN and SVGIG (reference sequence). Trimming pared 8 bases from V and 7 bases from J, leaving 18 bases between. CDR3 protein: CATYQGGRNSPLHF. CDR3 coding DNA: TGTGCCACATACCAGGGAGGAAGAAATTCACCCCTCCACTTT.

CDR3 sequence reads: CASSPWDSRQETQYF. DNA of the CDR3: TGTGCCAGCTCACCTTGGGACAGCCGCCAAGAGACCCAGTACTTC. The chain has TRBV18 and TRBJ2-5; the match to TRBD1 covers 7 bases. Trimming cost V 3 bases and J 1 base; bases outside gene matches: 5. The CDR3 is made up of 15 amino acids. CDR1 KGHSH and CDR2 LQKENI come from the germline V gene.

This sequence joins TRBV3-1 (or the pseudogene TRBV3-2) and TRBJ1-1; possibly TRBD1 for D (6 bases). Trimming removed 1 base from V and 8 bases from J, with 14 bases in between. The germline V gene has CDR1 LGHDT and CDR2 YNNKEL (reference sequence). CDR3 length equals 14 residues. CDR3 DNA: TGTGCCAGCAGCCAAGCCCAGAGGGGGTTGGAAGCTTTCTTT. The encoded protein is CASSQAQRGLEAFF.

The table lists this clone with a few counts. V is TRBV6-6 and J is TRBJ2-7; 10 bases align to TRBD1. V shed 6 bases, J shed 11 bases, and the junction held 7 bases outside the gene matches. The CDR3 runs 12 residues. Looked up from germline, CDR1 is MNHNY and CDR2 is SVGAGI (reference sequence). The CDR3 reads CASSRQGAKEYF. In nucleotides, the CDR3 is TGTGCCAGCAGCCGACAGGGGGCTAAGGAGTACTTC.

This clone was counted between two and nine times. This chain uses TRBV19 with TRBJ2-1; D gene uncertain. The germline CDR1 and CDR2 sequences are LNHDA and SQIVND (reference sequence). CDR3 size: 14 residues. V lost 8 bases, J lost 3 bases, and 14 bases lay in between. CDR3: CASARSFSYNEQFF. The CDR3 DNA reads as TGTGCCAGTGCTAGAAGCTTTAGCTACAATGAGCAGTTCTTC.

This chain joins TRBV7-2 and TRBJ2-7, with TRBD1 matching over 8 bases. From germline, CDR1 is SGHTA and CDR2 FQGNSA. The V and J ends lost 5 bases and 5 bases, in that order; junction bases with no gene match: 2. The CDR3 is 12 residues long. In DNA, the CDR3 is TGTGCCAGCAGCCCACAGGGGGACGAGCAGTACTTC. Translation gives CASSPQGDEQYF.

This chain connects TRBV6-6 to TRBJ1-2, with 8 bases matching TRBD1. CDR1 is MNHNY and CDR2 is SVGAGI in the germline V gene (reference sequence). Trimming cost V 5 bases and J 8 bases; bases outside gene matches: 7. This CDR3 has 13 residues. CDR3 amino acids: CASSILTGAGYTF. For the CDR3, the DNA is TGTGCCAGCAGTATTTTGACAGGGGCCGGCTACACCTTC.

The J gene is TRBJ2-1, the V gene TRBV6-6; D unresolved. Trimming took off 7 bases at V and 8 bases at J, with 12 bases between the two ends. The CDR3 extends over 12 amino acids. Germline lookup yields CDR1 MNHNY and CDR2 SVGAGI (reference sequence). The CDR3 loop is CASTTLGDEQFF. CDR3 sequence (DNA): TGTGCCAGCACCACCCTTGGGGATGAGCAGTTCTTC.

This clone showed up just a few times. This sequence joins TRBV7-2 and TRBJ1-4; D remains unclear. The germline V gene encodes CDR1 SGHTA and CDR2 FQGNSA. V lost 5 bases and J 3 bases, leaving 13 bases between the germline ends. The CDR3 covers 15 residues. CDR3 DNA sequence: TGTGCCAGCAGCAATTTGATCGGTTCTAATGAAAAACTGTTTTTT. Its translation: CASSNLIGSNEKLFF.

The chain uses TRBV5-1 and TRBJ2-2; perhaps TRBD2 as D (6 bases). Germline CDR1 and CDR2: SGHRS and YFSETQ. The CDR3 has 15 amino acids. V was shortened by 1 base and J by 4 bases, with 11 bases between the two germline ends. CDR3 residues: CASSLWDGGTGELFF. CDR3 nucleotides: TGCGCCAGCAGCTTGTGGGACGGGGGCACCGGGGAGCTGTTTTTT.

The V and J genes are TRBV19 and TRBJ2-3; 7 positions match TRBD2. The V and J ends lost 5 bases and 2 bases, in that order; junction bases with no gene match: 4. The V gene's germline CDR1 is LNHDA and CDR2 SQIVND (reference sequence). The CDR3 sequence is 14 residues long. CDR3 amino acids: CASSSSGNTDTQYF. The CDR3 DNA reads as TGTGCCAGTAGTTCAAGCGGGAACACAGATACGCAGTATTTT.

This clone was detected a few times. J is TRBJ1-4 and V is TRBV2; possibly TRBD1 for D (5 bases). The germline CDR1 and CDR2 sequences are SNHLY and FYNNEI. The ends were cut back, 3 bases at V and 4 bases at J, with 12 bases in the middle. The CDR3 has 15 amino acids. The CDR3 coding sequence is TGTGCCAGCAGTGAGGGGCACAGGCTTAATGAAAAACTGTTTTTT. Protein product: CASSEGHRLNEKLFF. The full variable domain, in which reference TRBV2 and TRBJ1-4 provide the parts outside the CDR3, is EPEVTQTPSHQVTQMGQEVILRCVPISNHLYFYWYRQILGQKVEFLVSFYNNEISEKSEIFDDQFSVERPDGSNFTLKIRSTKLEDSAMYFCASSEGHRLNEKLFFGSGTQLSVL.

The chain recombines TRBV10-1 with TRBJ1-1, with D hard to call. Per germline, CDR1 WNHNN and CDR2 SYGVQD (reference sequence). V was clipped by 3 bases and J by 6 bases, with 14 bases between them. The CDR3 totals 14 residues. The CDR3 loop reads CASSEHRQVAEAFF. For the CDR3, the DNA is TGCGCCAGCAGTGAACACCGACAAGTAGCTGAAGCTTTCTTT.